This entry lists 14 T cell receptor beta chains sequenced from one sample in a study of early T cells in non-severe SARS-CoV-2 infection. TCRdb independently ran MiXCR on the 5' RACE reads; one entry per CDR3 protein. The sample records 68,000 or so distinct CDR3 sequences, approximately 11% being singletons. The sequenced sample consisted of whole blood. The receptors shown here come from an adult who was a healthcare worker with PCR-confirmed SARS-CoV-2 infection or an uninfected control (not recorded which).

This chain joins TRBV30 and TRBJ2-1; 10 bases align to TRBD2. The V gene's germline CDR1 is GTSNPN and CDR2 SVGIG (reference sequence). CDR3 length equals 18 residues. Trimming cost V 4 bases and J 1 base; bases outside gene matches: 13. CDR3 bases: TGTGCCTGGACACTCCATCTAGCGGGAGCCGGGTCCTACAATGAGCAGTTCTTC. Translation: CAWTLHLAGAGSYNEQFF.

This clonotype was counted between two and nine times. Sequence at one end of the junction differs from germline and may be a read error. J is TRBJ2-5 and V is TRBV12-3 or TRBV12-4, with 10 bases lining up with TRBD2. This CDR3 has 14 residues. The CDR3 spells CASSLAGVGKTQYF. The DNA of the CDR3 is TGTGCCAGCAGTCTAGCGGGAGTGGGGAAGACCCAGTACTTC.

The V call is TRBV27, the J call TRBJ2-2, with D maybe TRBD2 (6 bases). Germline CDR1 reads MNHEY; CDR2 reads SMNVEV (reference sequence). CDR3 length equals 13 residues. V lost 3 bases and J lost 4, with 6 bases in between. In nucleotides, the CDR3 is TGTGCCAGCAGTTTCGGGGGCACCGGGGAGCTGTTTTTT. This gives the protein CASSFGGTGELFF.

The chain combines TRBV20-1 with TRBJ2-3, with 8 bases matching TRBD2. The CDR3 covers 16 residues. CDR1 and CDR2 (germline): DFQATT, SNEGSKA (reference sequence). V was clipped by 2 bases and J by 0 bases; unmatched bases: 7. The CDR3 protein is CSARTLAGLSTDTQYF. As DNA, the CDR3 is TGCAGTGCTAGAACCTTAGCGGGGTTGAGCACAGATACGCAGTATTTT.

This clonotype was detected ten times or more. The chain links TRBV6-6 to TRBJ1-1; D uncertain. The ends were cut back, 3 bases at V and 10 bases at J, with 9 bases in the middle. This CDR3 contains 11 residues. Germline CDR1 and CDR2: MNHNY and SVGAGI (reference sequence). For the CDR3, the DNA is TGTGCCAGCAGTTATGTGGCCGGAGCTTTCTTT. It encodes CASSYVAGAFF.

This clonotype has just a few counts. V and J are TRBV7-9 and TRBJ1-5; D gene unclear. Trimming shortened V by 5 bases and J by 7 bases, and 12 bases separated the two germline ends. Germline V gene data show CDR1 as SEHNR and CDR2 as FQNEAQ (reference sequence). The CDR3 spans 13 residues. CDR3 DNA sequence: TGTGCCAGCAGCCCAACCAGAGACCAGCCCCAGCATTTT. It translates to CASSPTRDQPQHF.

This clonotype was seen many times. This chain uses TRBV7-2 with TRBJ2-1, with D tentatively TRBD1 (6 bases). Deletions cut 5 bases from V and 12 bases from J, with 14 bases between. CDR1 is SGHTA and CDR2 is FQGNSA in the germline V gene. The CDR3 totals 12 residues. The CDR3 sequence is CASSADRLGQFF. DNA of the CDR3: TGTGCCAGCAGCGCCGACAGGTTAGGGCAGTTCTTC.

The table lists this clonotype with many counts. The chain links TRBV9 to TRBJ2-4, with TRBD1 as a possible D gene (5 bases). The CDR3 is made up of 14 amino acids. V gave up 0 bases and J gave up 15 bases, with 19 bases separating them. Germline CDR1 reads SGDLS; CDR2 reads YYNGEE. In nucleotides, the CDR3 is TGTGCCAGCAGCGTAGAATCGTGGCAGGGCGTAGCGTACTTC. The encoded protein is CASSVESWQGVAYF.

This chain joins TRBV7-3 and TRBJ1-1; no clear D. Germline V lookup: CDR1 SGHTA, CDR2 FQGTGA. The CDR3 is made up of 13 amino acids. Trimming cost V 3 bases and J 3 bases, with 8 bases left between them. CDR3 loop: CASSFGPHTEAFF. The DNA for the CDR3 is TGTGCCAGCAGCTTCGGTCCACACACTGAAGCTTTCTTT.

The rearrangement joins TRBV14 to TRBJ2-2, with D unresolved. The CDR3 contains 14 residues. V lost 0 bases to trimming and J lost 8 bases, with 10 bases between them. Per germline, CDR1 SGHDN and CDR2 FVKESK. CDR3 amino acids: CASSQERATGELFF. In nucleotides, the CDR3 is TGTGCCAGCAGCCAAGAGAGAGCGACAGGGGAGCTGTTTTTT.

This clonotype was picked up a small number of times. In nucleotides, the CDR3 is TGTGCCAGCAGAATAAACAGGGGGCGAAGAGACACCATATATTTT. Translation gives CASRINRGRRDTIYF. This chain joins TRBV12-3 or TRBV12-4 and TRBJ1-3, with TRBD1 matching 9 bases. Unmatched junction bases numbered 11, after V lost 6 bases and J lost 8 bases. This CDR3 comprises 15 residues.

This clonotype was detected a few times. V gene TRBV18 combines with J gene TRBJ1-6, with a tentative D call TRBD1 (5 bases). The CDR3 runs to 13 residues. V shed 2 bases and J shed 7 bases, with 6 bases lying between them. In germline, CDR1 is KGHSH, CDR2 LQKENI. CDR3 bases: TGTGCCAGCTCACCAGGGACCAATTCACCCCTCCACTTT. It encodes CASSPGTNSPLHF.

Many counts were recorded for this clonotype. The J gene is TRBJ2-1, the V gene TRBV5-1; 8 bases agree with TRBD2. V was pared by 1 base and J by 9 bases, with 9 bases of the junction left unmatched. Germline V gives CDR1 SGHRS, CDR2 YFSETQ. The length of the CDR3 is 15 residues. The chain's CDR3 is CASSLIREGPGEQFF. As DNA, the CDR3 is TGCGCCAGCAGCTTGATCCGGGAGGGCCCCGGTGAGCAGTTCTTC.

This rearrangement joins TRBV10-1 to TRBJ2-1, with no clear D. V was clipped by 3 bases and J by 4 bases, with 7 bases between them. CDR1 is WNHNN, CDR2 SYGVQD, per germline (reference sequence). There are 13 residues in the CDR3. The CDR3 nucleotides are TGCGCCAGCAGTGATATCGGGTACAATGAGCAGTTCTTC. It yields the protein CASSDIGYNEQFF.